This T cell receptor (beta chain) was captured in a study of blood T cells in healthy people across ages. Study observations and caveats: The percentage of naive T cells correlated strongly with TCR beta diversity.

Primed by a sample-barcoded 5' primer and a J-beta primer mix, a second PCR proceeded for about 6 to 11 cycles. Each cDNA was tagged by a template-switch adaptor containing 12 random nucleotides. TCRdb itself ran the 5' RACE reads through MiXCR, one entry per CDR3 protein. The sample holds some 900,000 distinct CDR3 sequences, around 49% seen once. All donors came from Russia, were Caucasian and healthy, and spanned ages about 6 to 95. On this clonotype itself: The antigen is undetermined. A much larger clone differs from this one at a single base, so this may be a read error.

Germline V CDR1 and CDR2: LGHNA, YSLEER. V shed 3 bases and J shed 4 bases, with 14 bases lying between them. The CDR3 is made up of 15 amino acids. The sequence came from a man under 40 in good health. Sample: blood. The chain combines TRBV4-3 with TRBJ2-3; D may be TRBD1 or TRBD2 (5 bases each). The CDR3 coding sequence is TGCGCCAGCAGCCAGGATGGGACCGTTTCAGATACGCAGTATTTT. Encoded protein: CASSQDGTVSDTQYF.